A selection of T cell receptor beta chains follows, all from one sample in a study of T cell responses to AZD1222 COVID-19 vaccine. Data came from immunoSEQ multiplex PCR; TCRdb stores just in-frame clones and leaves some out. This table holds some 100,000 clones, about nine tenths found once. Sequenced here: peripheral blood, sampled on day 0 of AZD1222 vaccination. The receptors shown here come from an adult in good health. CDR3s include the opening cysteine and the closing phenylalanine or tryptophan. Each record gives: J gene, V gene, clone size, D gene, CDR3 DNA, CDR3 protein. D genes are given only for firm matches. Only some rows state a clone size, as once, few, many or a class for expanded clones.

j_call: TRBJ2-5
v_call: TRBV13
clone_size: -
d_call: -
cdr3_nt: TGTGCCAGCAGCGGAGGGGAAGAGACCCAGTACTTC
cdr3_aa: CASSGGEETQYF

j_call: TRBJ2-3
v_call: TRBV3-1/TRBV3-2
clone_size: -
d_call: TRBD2
cdr3_nt: TGTGCCAGCAGCCAAGTCCCGCGACTAGCGGGGGGTACTAGCACAGATACGCAGTATTTT
cdr3_aa: CASSQVPRLAGGTSTDTQYF

j_call: TRBJ2-7
v_call: TRBV10-3
clone_size: -
d_call: -
cdr3_nt: TGTGCCATCAGCGGGGCCTCCTACGAGCAGTACTTC
cdr3_aa: CAISGASYEQYF

j_call: TRBJ1-2
v_call: TRBV29-1
clone_size: -
d_call: -
cdr3_nt: TGCAGCGTTGAGACAGGATATGGCTACACCTTC
cdr3_aa: CSVETGYGYTF

j_call: TRBJ1-2
v_call: TRBV19
clone_size: -
d_call: -
cdr3_nt: TGTGCCAGTAGTCGACGGGGAAACCTCGCGGGGATTGGCTACACCTTC
cdr3_aa: CASSRRGNLAGIGYTF

j_call: TRBJ1-4
v_call: TRBV9
clone_size: -
d_call: -
cdr3_nt: TGTGCCAGCAGCCGCGGGGGAACTAATGAAAAACTGTTTTTT
cdr3_aa: CASSRGGTNEKLFF

j_call: TRBJ1-3
v_call: TRBV6-5
clone_size: -
d_call: -
cdr3_nt: TGTGCCAGCAGTTACACAAACTCTGGAAACACCATATATTTT
cdr3_aa: CASSYTNSGNTIYF

j_call: TRBJ1-1
v_call: TRBV4-1
clone_size: -
d_call: TRBD1
cdr3_nt: TGCGCCAGCAGCCAAGGAGGACAGGAGATGGAAACGAACACTGAAGCTTTCTTT
cdr3_aa: CASSQGGQEMETNTEAFF

j_call: TRBJ2-7
v_call: TRBV29-1
clone_size: -
d_call: -
cdr3_nt: TGCAGCGTTTCTATAGACGGCTACGAGCAGTACTTC
cdr3_aa: CSVSIDGYEQYF

j_call: TRBJ2-2
v_call: TRBV12-3/TRBV12-4
clone_size: -
d_call: -
cdr3_nt: TGTGCCAGCAGTTTGATCAGCACCGGGGAGCTGTTTTTT
cdr3_aa: CASSLISTGELFF

j_call: TRBJ1-2
v_call: TRBV30
clone_size: -
d_call: -
cdr3_nt: TGTGCCTGGAGTGTAACTCAAGGCGGGGGCTACACCTTC
cdr3_aa: CAWSVTQGGGYTF

j_call: TRBJ2-1
v_call: TRBV7-2
clone_size: -
d_call: -
cdr3_nt: TGTGCCAGCAGCTCAAACAGGGTGAATGAGCAGTTCTTC
cdr3_aa: CASSSNRVNEQFF

j_call: TRBJ1-2
v_call: TRBV9
clone_size: -
d_call: -
cdr3_nt: TGTGCCAGCAGCGTAGAACCAGGGTATAGTAGGGGCTACACCTTC
cdr3_aa: CASSVEPGYSRGYTF

j_call: TRBJ1-1
v_call: TRBV27
clone_size: -
d_call: -
cdr3_nt: TGTGCCAGCAGCCAGACAGCCGGGGACACTGAAGCTTTCTTT
cdr3_aa: CASSQTAGDTEAFF

j_call: TRBJ1-2
v_call: TRBV6-5
clone_size: once
d_call: -
cdr3_nt: TGTGCCAGCAGGCAAGGGGATCTTTGGGGCTACACCTTC
cdr3_aa: CASRQGDLWGYTF

j_call: TRBJ2-3
v_call: TRBV5-4
clone_size: once
d_call: -
cdr3_nt: TGTGCCAGCAGCTTCGAGCGGATACATGATACGCAGTATTTT
cdr3_aa: CASSFERIHDTQYF

j_call: TRBJ1-1
v_call: TRBV6-1
clone_size: once
d_call: TRBD1
cdr3_nt: TGTGCCAGCAGTGAAGTCGAGGGGGCCACTGAAGCTTTCTTT
cdr3_aa: CASSEVEGATEAFF

j_call: TRBJ1-6
v_call: TRBV4-1
clone_size: -
d_call: -
cdr3_nt: TGCGCCAGCAGCCCCACAGGAAATAATTCACCCCTCCACTTT
cdr3_aa: CASSPTGNNSPLHF

j_call: TRBJ1-2
v_call: TRBV19
clone_size: -
d_call: -
cdr3_nt: TGTGCCAGTAGTATGCGGCCCCTATCTGGCCCCTATGGCTACACCTTC
cdr3_aa: CASSMRPLSGPYGYTF

j_call: TRBJ2-3
v_call: TRBV6-4
clone_size: -
d_call: -
cdr3_nt: TGTGCCAGCAGTGTGACCGGGTGGGATACGCAATATTTT
cdr3_aa: CASSVTGWDTQYF

j_call: TRBJ1-5
v_call: TRBV2
clone_size: -
d_call: -
cdr3_nt: TGTGCCAGCAGTGAGGCCGGGAGTGGCAATCAGCCCCAGCATTTT
cdr3_aa: CASSEAGSGNQPQHF

j_call: TRBJ1-2
v_call: TRBV12-3/TRBV12-4
clone_size: -
d_call: -
cdr3_nt: TGTGCCAGCAGTTTTGGGGCCGGGGTCGGCTACACCTTC
cdr3_aa: CASSFGAGVGYTF

j_call: TRBJ2-7
v_call: TRBV12-5
clone_size: -
d_call: -
cdr3_nt: TGTGCTAGTGCCTCCTCCGGGAGCTACGAGCAGTACTTC
cdr3_aa: CASASSGSYEQYF

j_call: TRBJ1-5
v_call: TRBV10-3
clone_size: -
d_call: -
cdr3_nt: TGTGCCATCAGTGAGTCGGAGGGGAGGAGCGGCAATCAGCCCCAGCATTTT
cdr3_aa: CAISESEGRSGNQPQHF

j_call: TRBJ2-5
v_call: TRBV5-1
clone_size: once
d_call: TRBD1
cdr3_nt: TGCGCCAGCAGCTTGGGGACAGGGGTCCAAGAGACCCAGTACTTC
cdr3_aa: CASSLGTGVQETQYF

j_call: TRBJ1-6
v_call: TRBV27
clone_size: -
d_call: -
cdr3_nt: TGTGCCAGCAGTCCCCCCAGGCCCGTGAGCTCCTATAATTCACCCCTCCACTTT
cdr3_aa: CASSPPRPVSSYNSPLHF

j_call: TRBJ2-7
v_call: TRBV6-5
clone_size: -
d_call: TRBD2
cdr3_nt: TGTGCCAGCAGTTACTCCGGCGGGGGCTACGAGCAGTACTTC
cdr3_aa: CASSYSGGGYEQYF

j_call: TRBJ2-1
v_call: TRBV28
clone_size: once
d_call: -
cdr3_nt: TGTGCCAGCAGAGGAGGGATCTCCTACAATGAGCAGTTCTTC
cdr3_aa: CASRGGISYNEQFF

j_call: TRBJ1-3
v_call: TRBV19
clone_size: -
d_call: -
cdr3_nt: TGTGCCAGTAGCCTCGCCCGGGACTCTGGAAACACCATATATTTT
cdr3_aa: CASSLARDSGNTIYF

j_call: TRBJ2-2
v_call: TRBV7-8
clone_size: -
d_call: -
cdr3_nt: TGTGCCAGCAGTGCAGGGAACACCGGGGAGCTGTTTTTT
cdr3_aa: CASSAGNTGELFF

j_call: TRBJ2-7
v_call: TRBV24-1
clone_size: -
d_call: TRBD1
cdr3_nt: TGTGCCACCTGTGACAGGGGGCGGGACTACGAGCAGTACTTC
cdr3_aa: CATCDRGRDYEQYF

j_call: TRBJ2-1
v_call: TRBV11-2
clone_size: -
d_call: TRBD2
cdr3_nt: TGTGCCAGCAGCCTTGGGACTAGCGGGGTCTACAATGAGCAGTTCTTC
cdr3_aa: CASSLGTSGVYNEQFF

j_call: TRBJ2-2
v_call: TRBV18
clone_size: -
d_call: -
cdr3_nt: TGTGCCAGCTCAGGACGGCGGGGGAACACCGGGGAGCTGTTTTTT
cdr3_aa: CASSGRRGNTGELFF

j_call: TRBJ1-2
v_call: TRBV24-1
clone_size: -
d_call: -
cdr3_nt: TGTGCCACCAGTGATTTAAACGGATTCTATGGCTACACCTTC
cdr3_aa: CATSDLNGFYGYTF

j_call: TRBJ2-2
v_call: TRBV18
clone_size: -
d_call: -
cdr3_nt: TGTGCCAGCTCACCACCGGGGTCCGAAATCGGGGAGCTGTTTTTT
cdr3_aa: CASSPPGSEIGELFF

j_call: TRBJ1-1
v_call: TRBV10-3
clone_size: -
d_call: -
cdr3_nt: TGTGCCATCAGTGGGCAGCCTTTGAACACTGAAGCTTTCTTT
cdr3_aa: CAISGQPLNTEAFF